This T cell receptor beta chain emerged from a study of shared clonotypes between healthy human individuals. The CDR3 runs to 17 residues. V was clipped by 0 bases and J by 4 bases, with 16 bases between them. CDR1 and CDR2 (germline): LGHNA, YSLEER. This table comes from immunoSEQ multiplex PCR, and its TCRdb copy is limited to in-frame clones, with some not included. The profile shows over a million clones, roughly 74% of them singletons. Material for sequencing was memory CD4+ T cells from PBMCs. As for subset: CD45RA-negative fraction. This clonotype originated in a man aged 18 to 30 in good health. Some clones in this sample may be carry-over from other donors' samples. V usage is TRBV4-3 and J usage is TRBJ2-1; tentatively, D is TRBD1 (6 bases). The CDR3: CASSQDFRQGRYNEQFF. The CDR3 nucleotides read TGCGCCAGCAGCCAAGACTTTCGGCAGGGGCGGTACAATGAGCAGTTCTTC.